This is a list of T cell receptor beta chains from one sample in a study of identifying expanded T cells in peripheral blood. Data came from immunoSEQ multiplex PCR; TCRdb stores just in-frame clones and leaves some out. The data contain 60,000 to 70,000 clones, around 87% of them singletons. The material sequenced was blood. The receptors derive from a person aged 18 to 70 in good health. Both conserved end residues are part of each CDR3. The D gene is left open where the match is weak. Some rows have no size entry. The others give once, few or many, or a class for an expanded clone.

>-|TRBV6-5|TRBJ2-1|-
CASRPGHVSYNEQFF
TGTGCCAGCAGACCCGGACATGTATCCTACAATGAGCAGTTCTTC
>-|TRBV10-1|TRBJ2-5|-
CASSESEVGEETQYF
TGCGCCAGCAGTGAGTCTGAAGTTGGGGAAGAGACCCAGTACTTC
>TRBD1|TRBV28|TRBJ2-7|-
CASSPPGQNNYEQYF
TGTGCCAGCAGCCCCCCGGGACAGAATAACTACGAGCAGTACTTC
>TRBD1|TRBV2|TRBJ1-2|-
CASSRDRGHGYTF
TGTGCCAGCAGTCGGGACAGGGGCCATGGCTACACCTTC
>-|TRBV7-2|TRBJ2-1|-
CASSLAELGVWEQFF
TGTGCCAGCAGCTTAGCGGAATTAGGGGTATGGGAGCAGTTCTTC
>-|TRBV7-2|TRBJ1-1|-
CASSRGWGMNTEAFF
TGTGCCAGCAGCAGGGGCTGGGGCATGAACACTGAAGCTTTCTTT
>-|TRBV5-6|TRBJ1-1|-
CASSLQGGTEAFF
TGTGCCAGCAGCTTACAGGGAGGCACTGAAGCTTTCTTT
>TRBD1|TRBV5-4|TRBJ2-7|-
CASSAGQGREQYF
TGTGCCAGCAGCGCGGGACAGGGGCGAGAGCAGTACTTC
>-|TRBV14|TRBJ2-1|-
CASSQDRGLSYNEQFF
TGTGCCAGCAGCCAAGACAGGGGACTATCCTACAATGAGCAGTTCTTC
>-|TRBV6-1|TRBJ1-3|-
CASSGRQLGNTIYF
TGTGCCAGCAGTGGGCGACAGTTAGGAAACACCATATATTTT
>-|TRBV15|TRBJ1-5|-
CATSRDIAGPQHF
TGTGCCACCAGCAGAGATATAGCAGGGCCCCAGCATTTT
>-|TRBV6-6|TRBJ2-7|-
CASSLRGYEQYF
TGTGCCAGCAGTCTCAGAGGCTACGAGCAGTACTTC
>-|TRBV4-3|TRBJ2-2|-
CASSQDRGNTGELFF
TGCGCCAGCAGCCAAGATCGGGGGAACACCGGGGAGCTGTTTTTT
>-|TRBV30|TRBJ1-4|-
CAWSLRQGLGFPLNEKLFF
TGTGCCTGGAGTCTCCGTCAGGGACTGGGCTTCCCTCTTAATGAAAAACTGTTTTTT
>TRBD2|TRBV5-1|TRBJ2-1|-
CASSLSTSGGNEQFF
TGCGCCAGCAGCTTGTCAACTAGCGGGGGGAATGAGCAGTTCTTC
>-|TRBV21-1|TRBJ2-7|-
CASSAKGGRAYEQYF
TGTGCCAGCAGCGCAAAGGGCGGGAGAGCATACGAGCAGTACTTC
>-|TRBV6-5|TRBJ1-1|-
CASTRGTEAFF
TGTGCCAGCACCCGGGGCACTGAAGCTTTCTTT
>-|TRBV7-8|TRBJ1-5|once
CASSPGASNQPQHF
TGTGCCAGCAGCCCCGGGGCTAGCAATCAGCCCCAGCATTTT
>-|TRBV5-1|TRBJ2-3|-
CASRDGRGGDTQYF
TGCGCCAGCAGGGACGGCAGGGGTGGAGATACGCAGTATTTT
>-|TRBV6-4|TRBJ1-1|-
CASRNREGNTEAFF
TGTGCCAGCAGAAACAGGGAGGGGAACACTGAAGCTTTCTTT
>-|TRBV5-6|TRBJ2-7|-
CASSLIGGYSYEQYF
TGTGCCAGCAGCTTGATCGGGGGTTACTCCTACGAGCAGTACTTC
>-|TRBV29-1|TRBJ2-1|-
CSVVGRLVANEQFF
TGCAGCGTCGTGGGTCGGCTAGTAGCGAATGAGCAGTTCTTC
>TRBD1|TRBV28|TRBJ2-7|-
CASRRTDPWTGAYEQYF
TGTGCCAGCAGACGAACTGACCCCTGGACAGGGGCCTACGAGCAGTACTTC
>TRBD1|TRBV27|TRBJ2-2|once
CASSLDRGRLGELFF
TGTGCCAGTAGCCTCGACAGGGGGCGTTTAGGGGAGCTGTTTTTT
>-|TRBV29-1|TRBJ1-4|-
CSVAGALDEKLFF
TGCAGCGTTGCCGGGGCGCTAGATGAAAAACTGTTTTTT
>TRBD1|TRBV5-1|TRBJ2-1|-
CASSGTGNEQFF
TGCGCCAGCAGCGGGACAGGAAATGAGCAGTTCTTC
>-|TRBV5-1|TRBJ2-3|-
CASSLDPSTDTQYF
TGCGCCAGCAGCTTGGATCCTAGCACAGATACGCAGTATTTT
>-|TRBV7-5|TRBJ2-3|-
CVRSLWTGRRTDTQYF
TGTGTCAGAAGCTTGTGGACAGGGCGGCGCACAGATACGCAGTATTTT
>-|TRBV30|TRBJ2-7|-
CAWRPRGGPYEQYF
TGTGCCTGGCGACCTAGGGGGGGACCCTACGAGCAGTACTTC
>-|TRBV13|TRBJ1-3|-
CASSFRRSGNTIYF
TGTGCCAGCAGCTTCAGGCGCTCTGGAAACACCATATATTTT
>TRBD1|TRBV5-1|TRBJ2-5|-
CASSLPPGQGGGQETQYF
TGCGCCAGCAGCTTACCTCCGGGACAGGGCGGGGGACAAGAGACCCAGTACTTC
>TRBD1|TRBV7-9|TRBJ1-1|-
CASTPQYPGQNMNTEAFF
TGTGCCAGCACCCCTCAATACCCGGGACAGAACATGAACACTGAAGCTTTCTTT
>TRBD1|TRBV15|TRBJ2-7|-
CATSPGQGADEQYF
TGTGCCACCAGCCCGGGACAGGGAGCGGACGAGCAGTACTTC
>-|TRBV7-2|TRBJ1-1|-
CASGTGNTEAFF
TGTGCCAGTGGGACGGGGAACACTGAAGCTTTCTTT
>-|TRBV5-1|TRBJ2-5|once
CASSLLGRVLSEGTQYF
TGCGCCAGCAGCCTACTGGGACGGGTACTTTCGGAGGGGACCCAGTACTTC
>TRBD1|TRBV19|TRBJ1-2|-
CASSIYRDRGSYGYTF
TGTGCCAGTAGTATTTACCGGGACAGGGGATCCTATGGCTACACCTTC
>TRBD1|TRBV6-1|TRBJ2-5|few
CASSEGSGTGRETQYF
TGTGCCAGCAGTGAAGGTTCGGGGACAGGGCGGGAGACCCAGTACTTC
>-|TRBV18|TRBJ2-5|once
CASSPGSQQETQYF
TGTGCCAGCTCACCGGGCAGCCAACAAGAGACCCAGTACTTC
>-|TRBV10-1|TRBJ2-1|-
CASSELDVYNEQFF
TGCGCCAGCAGTGAGTTGGACGTCTACAATGAGCAGTTCTTC
>-|TRBV5-6|TRBJ1-6|-
CASSLRAGDSPLHF
TGTGCCAGCAGCTTGAGAGCAGGGGATTCACCCCTCCACTTT
>-|TRBV7-3|TRBJ2-5|-
CASSPRAGGLETQYF
TGTGCCAGCAGCCCCCGAGCCGGGGGCCTGGAGACCCAGTACTTC
>-|TRBV28|TRBJ1-4|-
CASSLKLSPNEKLFF
TGTGCCAGCAGTTTGAAACTATCACCTAATGAAAAACTGTTTTTT
>-|TRBV2|TRBJ2-7|few
CASSGSGYEQYF
TGTGCCAGCAGTGGATCTGGGTACGAGCAGTACTTC
>-|TRBV6-5|TRBJ2-5|-
CAIWRKTQYF
TGTGCCATTTGGAGAAAGACCCAGTACTTC
>TRBD1|TRBV5-1|TRBJ2-5|-
CASSLGQGFEETQYF
TGCGCCAGCAGCTTGGGACAGGGATTCGAAGAGACCCAGTACTTC
>-|TRBV5-6|TRBJ1-2|-
CASSLVLMYGYTF
TGTGCCAGCAGCTTGGTTTTGATGTATGGCTACACCTTC
>-|TRBV25-1|TRBJ2-7|-
CASSEQGYEQYF
TGTGCCAGCAGTGAACAGGGTTACGAGCAGTACTTC